The 25 T cell receptor beta chains below come from one sample, sequenced in a study of blood T cell repertoires in COVID-19 (dated by TCRdb to 2020 to 2022). Libraries were made using the immunoSEQ multiplex PCR assay. TCRdb took this table from immuneACCESS and kept in-frame rearrangements with V and J called. Such tables lack part of the clones; where checked against another copy, unresolved V genes explain under half of the gap, and the rest is unexplained. The sample has approximately 240,000 clones on record, roughly 80% of them singletons. The ten top clones hold 5% to 7% of the sample. The sequenced material came from peripheral blood. The receptors shown here come from a woman between 55 and 75 years old with active or convalescent COVID-19.

The CDR3 reads CASSLDRLAGTDTQYF. The CDR3 region has the DNA TGTGCCAGCAGCTTAGATCGACTAGCGGGCACAGATACGCAGTATTTT. The rearrangement links TRBV11-2 to TRBJ2-3; 9 bases match TRBD2. V lost 0 bases to trimming and J lost 1 base; unmatched junction nucleotides: 2. CDR1 is SGHAT and CDR2 is FQNNGV in the germline V gene. This CDR3 spans 16 amino acids.

Concerning this clone: Other DNA sequences in the sample encode the same CDR3. This chain joins TRBV28 and TRBJ1-5, with D hard to call. The germline CDR1 and CDR2 sequences are MDHEN and SYDVKM. The CDR3 covers 13 residues. The V end lost 3 bases, the J end lost 0 bases, and 3 bases lay between the germline ends. In DNA form, the CDR3 reads TGTGCCAGCAGTTTTTATAGCAATCAGCCCCAGCATTTT. Its translation: CASSFYSNQPQHF.

DNA of the CDR3: TGCGCCAGCAGCCAAGTTGAGGCCACCGGGGAGCTGTTTTTT. It is translated as CASSQVEATGELFF. J is TRBJ2-2 and V is TRBV4-1; the D is unclear. Germline V gene data show CDR1 as MGHRA and CDR2 as YSYEKL. Trimming removed 1 base at V and 4 bases at J, with 7 bases between. The CDR3 totals 14 residues.

The J gene is TRBJ2-5, the V gene TRBV2, with a weak D call TRBD2 (5 bases). Germline CDR1 is SNHLY and CDR2 is FYNNEI. CDR3 length: 15 residues. The V end was cut by 0 bases, the J end by 4 bases, with 12 bases between. CDR3 sequence reads: CASSEALGRGETQYF. CDR3 DNA: TGTGCCAGCAGTGAAGCGCTTGGACGGGGAGAGACCCAGTACTTC.

This chain connects TRBV28 to TRBJ2-3; D call uncertain. Trimming shortened V by 3 bases and J by 4 bases, and 11 bases separated the two germline ends. CDR3 length: 14 residues. CDR1 is MDHEN and CDR2 is SYDVKM in the germline V gene. CDR3 protein: CASSFVSRSDTQYF. In nucleotides, the CDR3 is TGTGCCAGCAGTTTCGTGTCGAGATCAGATACGCAGTATTTT. The whole variable domain, filled in from reference TRBV28 and TRBJ2-3, reads DVKVTQSSRYLVKRTGEKVFLECVQDMDHENMFWYRQDPGLGLRLIYFSYDVKMKEKGDIPEGYSVSREKKERFSLILESASTNQTSMYLCASSFVSRSDTQYFGPGTRLTVL.

This clone occurred once. This rearrangement joins TRBV7-2 to TRBJ2-7, with D maybe TRBD2 (5 bases). Trimming removed 1 base at V and 8 bases at J, with 12 bases between. The germline CDR1 and CDR2 sequences are SGHTA and FQGNSA. There are 13 residues in the CDR3. DNA for the CDR3: TGTGCCAGCAGCTTAGAGGCGGGCTTGCAGCAGTACTTC. Translating it yields CASSLEAGLQQYF.

V is TRBV7-9 and J is TRBJ2-7, with 8 bases aligning to TRBD1. The CDR3 is 14 residues long. Germline V gene sequence: CDR1 SEHNR, CDR2 FQNEAQ (reference sequence). After removal of 5 bases from V and 5 bases from J, the junction contained 8 bases not matched to a gene. As DNA, the CDR3 is TGTGCCAGCAGCGAAACCGGACAGGGTGACGAGCAGTACTTC. Its protein is CASSETGQGDEQYF.

The chain employs TRBV7-8 and TRBJ1-5; unclear D gene. The CDR3 totals 16 residues. The germline CDR1 and CDR2 sequences are SGHVS and FQNEAQ. The V end lost 5 bases, the J end lost 6 bases, and 20 bases lay between the germline ends. In DNA form, the CDR3 reads TGTGCCAGCAGCGTCACGAGGCCGGCGTTCACTCAGCCCCAGCATTTT. It specifies CASSVTRPAFTQPQHF.

This chain joins TRBV2 and TRBJ2-5; D might be TRBD1 (6 bases). The CDR3 has 13 amino acids. The germline V and J ends were trimmed by 3 bases and 3 bases, with 8 bases remaining between them. CDR1 is SNHLY, CDR2 FYNNEI, per germline. This CDR3 reads CASSDQGKETQYF. The CDR3, as DNA: TGTGCCAGCAGTGACCAGGGGAAAGAGACCCAGTACTTC. Combining the CDR3 with reference TRBV2 and TRBJ2-5 gives the whole variable domain EPEVTQTPSHQVTQMGQEVILRCVPISNHLYFYWYRQILGQKVEFLVSFYNNEISEKSEIFDDQFSVERPDGSNFTLKIRSTKLEDSAMYFCASSDQGKETQYFGPGTRLLVL.

The chain employs TRBV6-2 or TRBV6-3 and TRBJ1-2; unclear D gene. The CDR3 contains 13 residues. CDR1 is MNHEY and CDR2 is SVGEGT in the germline V gene. Trimming pared 2 bases from V and 12 bases from J, leaving 16 bases between. For the CDR3, the DNA is TGTGCCAGCAGTTACAGGGCCGAGGGCCGTCACACCTTC. It encodes CASSYRAEGRHTF.

The chain employs TRBV7-9 and TRBJ1-5; D remains ambiguous. CDR3 length: 14 residues. Germline lookup yields CDR1 SEHNR and CDR2 FQNEAQ (reference sequence). Trimming removed 1 base from V and 2 bases from J, with 6 bases in between. CDR3 bases: TGTGCCAGCAGCTTAGGTCAGGGCAATCAGCCCCAGCATTTT. It encodes CASSLGQGNQPQHF.

This sequence joins TRBV11-3 and TRBJ2-5, with 7 bases that match TRBD1. The CDR3 runs to 13 residues. Per germline, CDR1 SGHNT and CDR2 YENEEA. V dropped 3 bases and J dropped 3; count of bases not matched to a gene: 1. This chain's CDR3 is CASSFGTEETQYF. CDR3 bases: TGTGCCAGCAGCTTTGGGACAGAAGAGACCCAGTACTTC.

In the case of this clone: In the same sample, other DNA sequences code for this CDR3. The chain employs TRBV19 and TRBJ2-6; TRBD2 agrees at 10 bases. The germline V gene has CDR1 LNHDA and CDR2 SQIVND (reference sequence). V lost 9 bases and J lost 2; bases outside the gene matches: 1. This CDR3 comprises 14 residues. The chain's CDR3 is CASSGGAGANVLTF. The CDR3 DNA follows: TGTGCCAGCAGCGGGGGGGCTGGGGCCAACGTCCTGACTTTC.

CDR3 sequence: CATSDPLGAGNEQFF. Here the CDR3 DNA reads TGTGCCACCAGTGATCCACTGGGCGCGGGCAATGAGCAGTTCTTC. The chain employs TRBV24-1 and TRBJ2-1; D may be TRBD2 (5 bases). The CDR3 loop spans 15 amino acids. The germline V gene encodes CDR1 KGHDR and CDR2 SFDVKD. With 3 bases removed from V and 6 bases from J, the gap between germline ends came to 14 bases.

The chain has TRBV3-1 (or the pseudogene TRBV3-2) and TRBJ2-1, with 7 bases that match TRBD2. Germline V gene sequence: CDR1 LGHDT, CDR2 YNNKEL (reference sequence). This CDR3 is 15 amino acids long. Trimming removed 5 bases from V and 2 bases from J; junction bases left unmatched: 6. The CDR3 bases are TGTGCCAGCAGCGATAGCGGGCTCACCTACAATGAGCAGTTCTTC. Translated: CASSDSGLTYNEQFF.

V is TRBV18 and J is TRBJ2-2; 11 bases map to TRBD2. V shed 2 bases, J shed 7 bases, and the junction held 6 bases outside the gene matches. Germline CDR1 and CDR2: KGHSH and LQKENI. The CDR3 runs 16 residues. The CDR3 region is CASSPELAGAGGELFF. The CDR3 nucleotides read TGTGCCAGCTCACCAGAACTAGCGGGAGCAGGCGGGGAGCTGTTTTTT. Using reference TRBV18 and TRBJ2-2 for the parts outside the CDR3, the full variable domain is NAGVMQNPRHLVRRRGQEARLRCSPMKGHSHVYWYRQLPEEGLKFMVYLQKENIIDESGMPKERFSAEFPKEGPSILRIQQVVRGDSAAYFCASSPELAGAGGELFFGEGSRLTVL.

The chain joins TRBV18 to TRBJ1-1, with D unresolved. Trimming cost V 5 bases and J 1 base, with 14 bases left between them. Germline-derived CDR1 and CDR2 are KGHSH and LQKENI. CDR3 length equals 15 residues. CDR3 in amino acids: CASSEHAGENTEAFF. The CDR3 bases are TGTGCCAGCTCAGAACACGCGGGAGAGAACACTGAAGCTTTCTTT. Full variable domain (outside the CDR3, taken from reference TRBV18 and TRBJ1-1): NAGVMQNPRHLVRRRGQEARLRCSPMKGHSHVYWYRQLPEEGLKFMVYLQKENIIDESGMPKERFSAEFPKEGPSILRIQQVVRGDSAAYFCASSEHAGENTEAFFGQGTRLTVV.

On this clone: Additional DNA sequences in this sample encode the identical CDR3. This chain links TRBV5-1 with TRBJ1-4, with 7 bases that match TRBD1. Trimming took 5 bases from V and 5 from J; bases not matched to a gene: 6. Germline lookup yields CDR1 SGHRS and CDR2 YFSETQ. This CDR3 comprises 14 residues. The CDR3 sequence is CASRSGQSNEKLFF. As DNA, the CDR3 is TGCGCCAGCAGATCGGGACAGTCGAATGAAAAACTGTTTTTT. The full variable domain, with the rest looked up from reference TRBV5-1 and TRBJ1-4, is KAGVTQTPRYLIKTRGQQVTLSCSPISGHRSVSWYQQTPGQGLQFLFEYFSETQRNKGNFPGRFSGRQFSNSRSEMNVSTLELGDSALYLCASRSGQSNEKLFFGSGTQLSVL.

This rearrangement joins TRBV5-6 to TRBJ1-6, with a weak D call TRBD1 (5 bases). The CDR3 has 15 residues. From germline, CDR1 is SGHDT and CDR2 YYEEEE. V lost 0 bases and J lost 6, with 10 bases in between. CDR3 DNA sequence: TGTGCCAGCAGCTTGGGTATCCAGGGTAATTCACCCCTCCACTTT. Its translation is CASSLGIQGNSPLHF. Full variable domain (remainder filled in from reference TRBV5-6 and TRBJ1-6): DAGVTQSPTHLIKTRGQQVTLRCSPKSGHDTVSWYQQALGQGPQFIFQYYEEEERQRGNFPDRFSGHQFPNYSSELNVNALLLGDSALYLCASSLGIQGNSPLHFGNGTRLTVT.

The rearrangement uses TRBV2 and TRBJ1-5; TRBD1 aligns across 10 bases. This CDR3 has 15 residues. Germline-derived CDR1 and CDR2 are SNHLY and FYNNEI. V shed 7 bases, J shed 2 bases, and the junction held 5 bases outside the gene matches. In DNA, the CDR3 is TGTGCCAGCAAGAGGGACAGGGGTGGCAATCAGCCCCAGCATTTT. This encodes CASKRDRGGNQPQHF. The full variable domain, rest sourced from reference TRBV2 and TRBJ1-5, is EPEVTQTPSHQVTQMGQEVILRCVPISNHLYFYWYRQILGQKVEFLVSFYNNEISEKSEIFDDQFSVERPDGSNFTLKIRSTKLEDSAMYFCASKRDRGGNQPQHFGDGTRLSIL.

This chain links TRBV11-3 with TRBJ1-5, with 7 nucleotides matching TRBD1. Unmatched junction bases numbered 7, after V lost 5 bases and J lost 3 bases. Germline V gives CDR1 SGHNT, CDR2 YENEEA. The CDR3 spans 15 residues. DNA of the CDR3: TGTGCCAGCAGCCCCGACAGGGTCTACAATCAGCCCCAGCATTTT. It translates to CASSPDRVYNQPQHF.

The rearrangement uses TRBV11-3 and TRBJ2-1, with 7 nucleotides matching TRBD2. CDR1 and CDR2 from the germline V gene are SGHNT and YENEEA. V was clipped by 5 bases and J by 9 bases; unmatched bases: 19. The CDR3 is made up of 17 amino acids. CDR3: CASSRGGIGKVAGEQFF. DNA for the CDR3: TGTGCCAGCAGCCGAGGCGGGATAGGGAAAGTAGCGGGTGAGCAGTTCTTC. Based on the CDR3 plus reference TRBV11-3 and TRBJ2-1, the full variable domain is EAGVVQSPRYKIIEKKQPVAFWCNPISGHNTLYWYLQNLGQGPELLIRYENEEAVDDSQLPKDRFSAERLKGVDSTLKIQPAELGDSAVYLCASSRGGIGKVAGEQFFGPGTRLTVL.

The chain couples TRBV19 to TRBJ2-5; TRBD2 agrees at 10 bases. Germline V lookup: CDR1 LNHDA, CDR2 SQIVND (reference sequence). The CDR3 length is 16 residues. V gave up 4 bases and J gave up 4 bases; unmatched junction bases: 9. The CDR3 sequence is CASSKGTSVTRETQYF. As DNA, the CDR3 is TGTGCCAGTAGTAAAGGGACTAGCGTTACTCGAGAGACCCAGTACTTC.

The chain uses TRBV5-6 and TRBJ1-5, with 11 bases matching TRBD1. There are 18 residues in the CDR3. Germline V lookup: CDR1 SGHDT, CDR2 YYEEEE. Germline trimming cut 1 base from V and 0 bases from J; bases unmatched to any gene: 6. CDR3 in DNA: TGTGCCAGCAGCTTGTGGACAGGGGGCACGAGTAGCAATCAGCCCCAGCATTTT. This encodes CASSLWTGGTSSNQPQHF.

V usage is TRBV21-1 and J usage is TRBJ1-5. TRBV21-1 is shown as a pseudogene. The CDR3 is 15 amino acids. The DNA for the CDR3 is TGTGCCAGCAGGTTGGGGGGTATCGGCAATCAGCCCCAGCATTTT. Encoded protein: CASRLGGIGNQPQHF.